Presented here are 30 T cell receptor beta chains from one specimen sequenced in a study of glioma-infiltrating T cells after dendritic cell vaccination. Only in-frame clones appear in the TCRdb table, and some are missing; sequencing was by immunoSEQ multiplex PCR. The data contain about 91,000 clones, about 81% of them singletons. Noted time point: after dendritic cell vaccination, including at tumor progression/relapse. The source material was blood, sampled after dendritic cell vaccination. These TCRs come from a human donor with glioblastoma.

This clone was found a few times. This chain uses TRBV5-8 with TRBJ1-4; tentative D call: TRBD1 (6 bases). Germline V gene sequence: CDR1 SGHTS, CDR2 YDEGEE. Between the trimmed V and J ends, which lost 4 bases and 5 bases, there was a span of 21 bases. The CDR3 consists of 17 residues. The CDR3 is CASSPGQSSSRNEKLFF. CDR3 nucleotides: TGTGCCAGCAGCCCTGGACAGTCCTCCTCAAGGAATGAAAAACTGTTTTTT.

The V and J genes are TRBV6-1 and TRBJ1-2; 11 bases line up with TRBD1. Germline V gene sequence: CDR1 MNHNS, CDR2 SASEGT. The CDR3 extends over 15 amino acids. Trimming cost V 2 bases and J 8 bases; bases outside gene matches: 7. CDR3 loop: CASSERGQGVKGYTF. The CDR3 nucleotides are TGTGCCAGCAGTGAACGGGGACAGGGGGTGAAAGGCTACACCTTC.

This clone was detected only once. The chain joins TRBV27 to TRBJ1-2; 7 bases agree with TRBD1. Germline V CDR1 and CDR2: MNHEY, SMNVEV (reference sequence). The V gene end was trimmed by 5 bases and the J gene end by 2 bases; junction bases not matched to a gene: 5. The CDR3 totals 14 residues. The CDR3 coding sequence is TGTGCCAGCAGTGGGAGACAGGGCAACTATGGCTACACCTTC. It encodes CASSGRQGNYGYTF.

CDR3 nucleotide sequence: TGCAGCGTTGAAGATGGGAGCGTTCTCTACAATGAGCAGTTCTTC. Its protein is CSVEDGSVLYNEQFF. J is TRBJ2-1 and V is TRBV29-1; TRBD2 is a possible D gene (5 bases). Germline values: CDR1 SQVTM, CDR2 ANQGSEA. The CDR3 has 15 amino acids. The V end was cut by 0 bases, the J end by 3 bases, with 12 bases between.

The CDR3 sequence is CAIREEGLARETQYF. Here the CDR3 DNA reads TGTGCCATCAGAGAAGAGGGACTAGCGAGAGAGACCCAGTACTTC. The chain has TRBV10-3 and TRBJ2-5, with 10 nucleotides matching TRBD2. With V trimmed by 6 bases and J by 4 bases, 8 bases remained unmatched. Germline lookup yields CDR1 ENHRY and CDR2 SYGVKD. This CDR3 spans 15 amino acids.

This chain joins TRBV5-5 and TRBJ1-5; the D gene is possibly TRBD1 (5 bases). CDR3 length: 14 amino acids. Trimming pared 4 bases from V and 1 base from J, leaving 9 bases between. Germline V gene data show CDR1 as SGHKS and CDR2 as YYEKEE (reference sequence). CDR3 in DNA: TGTGCCAGCAGCAAGGACATCAGCAATCAGCCCCAGCATTTT. Translated, it gives CASSKDISNQPQHF. Full variable domain (missing parts from reference TRBV5-5 and TRBJ1-5): DAGVTQSPTHLIKTRGQQVTLRCSPISGHKSVSWYQQVLGQGPQFIFQYYEKEERGRGNFPDRFSARQFPNYSSELNVNALLLGDSALYLCASSKDISNQPQHFGDGTRLSIL.

This clone was observed a handful of times. The chain links TRBV30 to TRBJ2-4; 7 nucleotides agree with TRBD2. The CDR3 covers 16 residues. The germline V gene has CDR1 GTSNPN and CDR2 SVGIG (reference sequence). Trimming took 8 bases from V and 6 from J; bases not matched to a gene: 19. As DNA, the CDR3 is TGTGCCCACTCACCTGACACGTCTTGGGGGGGAAACATTCAGTACTTC. This gives the protein CAHSPDTSWGGNIQYF.

Turning to this clone: An end of the junction does not agree with germline; a read error may underlie this. The genes are TRBV6-5 and TRBJ2-3, with D tentatively TRBD2 (7 bases). Germline V gene data show CDR1 as MNHEY and CDR2 as SVGAGI. The CDR3 sequence is 12 residues long. The CDR3 coding sequence is TGTGCCAGCAGTACTGTGGGGGGGGCCCATAATTTT. It translates to CASSTVGGAHNF.

This chain connects TRBV5-1 to TRBJ2-3; 7 nucleotides agree with TRBD2. CDR3 length equals 15 residues. V shed 6 bases, J shed 1 base, and the junction held 8 bases outside the gene matches. Germline-derived CDR1 and CDR2 are SGHRS and YFSETQ. CDR3 region: CASNLGGSGTDTQYF. The CDR3 DNA reads as TGCGCCAGCAACCTGGGGGGGAGTGGCACAGATACGCAGTATTTT.

The rearrangement uses TRBV12-2 and TRBJ2-7; the DNA was not compared with TRBD1, the D call given in the table. TRBV12-2 is shown as a pseudogene. The CDR3 runs 18 residues. CDR3 DNA sequence: TGTGCAAGTCGCTTAGGACAGAAAAATTTTTTGAGCTCCTACGAGCAGTACGTC. It specifies CASRLGQKNFLSSYEQYV.

This chain links TRBV9 with TRBJ1-2; 7 bases are a match to TRBD1. The CDR3 length is 13 residues. The germline gives CDR1 SGDLS, CDR2 YYNGEE. With V trimmed by 4 bases and J by 6 bases, 6 bases remained unmatched. In DNA form, the CDR3 reads TGTGCCAGCAGCCTCGCCGGGACAGATGGCTACACCTTC. It specifies CASSLAGTDGYTF. Looking up the rest from reference TRBV9 and TRBJ1-2 gives the full variable domain: DSGVTQTPKHLITATGQRVTLRCSPRSGDLSVYWYQQSLDQGLQFLIQYYNGEERAKGNILERFSAQQFPDLHSELNLSSLELGDSALYFCASSLAGTDGYTFGSGTRLTVV.

This sequence joins TRBV11-3 and TRBJ2-1, with D possibly matching TRBD1 (5 bases). The CDR3 length is 15 residues. Looked up from germline, CDR1 is SGHNT and CDR2 is YENEEA. The V and J ends lost 0 bases and 10 bases respectively, with 16 bases between them. This chain's CDR3 is CASSLDGQGYYEQFF. The DNA of the CDR3 is TGTGCCAGCAGCTTAGATGGTCAGGGTTACTACGAGCAGTTCTTC. Full variable domain (missing parts from reference TRBV11-3 and TRBJ2-1): EAGVVQSPRYKIIEKKQPVAFWCNPISGHNTLYWYLQNLGQGPELLIRYENEEAVDDSQLPKDRFSAERLKGVDSTLKIQPAELGDSAVYLCASSLDGQGYYEQFFGPGTRLTVL.

V and J are TRBV18 and TRBJ2-7; 8 bases are shared with TRBD2. Per germline, CDR1 KGHSH and CDR2 LQKENI. V shed 1 base, J shed 3 bases, and the junction held 5 bases outside the gene matches. The CDR3 runs to 15 residues. CDR3 nucleotides: TGTGCCAGCTCACCACGAAGCGGGAGCCTCTACGAGCAGTACGTC. Its protein product is CASSPRSGSLYEQYV.

A few counts support this clone. The rearrangement uses TRBV15 and TRBJ1-3; no clear D gene. Per the germline V gene, CDR1 is LNHNV and CDR2 is YYDKDF (reference sequence). The CDR3 runs to 16 residues. Trimming took 3 bases from V and 0 from J, leaving 12 bases between them. In nucleotides, the CDR3 is TGTGCCACCAGCAGGGACGACGGGAGCTCTGGAAACACCATATATTTT. Amino acid sequence: CATSRDDGSSGNTIYF.

The chain has TRBV19 and TRBJ1-2; possible D gene TRBD1, 6 bases. The length of the CDR3 is 11 residues. The germline V gene encodes CDR1 LNHDA and CDR2 SQIVND (reference sequence). The V end lost 7 bases, the J end lost 5 bases, and 8 bases lay between the germline ends. The CDR3 DNA follows: TGTGCCAGTAAGGGGGATTATGGCTACACCTTC. Translating it yields CASKGDYGYTF. The variable domain in full, with the rest retrieved from reference TRBV19 and TRBJ1-2, is DGGITQSPKYLFRKEGQNVTLSCEQNLNHDAMYWYRQDPGQGLRLIYYSQIVNDFQKGDIAEGYSVSREKKESFPLTVTSAQKNPTAFYLCASKGDYGYTFGSGTRLTVV.

This clone was counted only a few times. The chain couples TRBV5-4 to TRBJ2-1; D is perhaps TRBD2 (7 bases). The ends were cut back, 3 bases at V and 4 bases at J, with 20 bases in the middle. Germline V gene data show CDR1 as SGHNT and CDR2 as YYREEE (reference sequence). The CDR3 covers 17 residues. The CDR3 sequence: CASSSRRGGVYYNEQFF. The DNA of the CDR3 is TGTGCCAGCAGCTCGCGTCGAGGGGGGGTTTATTACAATGAGCAGTTCTTC.

The DNA for the CDR3 is TGCGCCAGCAGTCCGGACAGGTTGGGGCAAGAGACCCAGTACTTC. This encodes CASSPDRLGQETQYF. The chain employs TRBV10-1 and TRBJ2-5; 7 bases align to TRBD1. CDR1 and CDR2 from the germline V gene are WNHNN and SYGVQD (reference sequence). CDR3 size: 15 residues. The V and J ends lost 5 bases and 2 bases, in that order; junction bases with no gene match: 8.

A few counts support this clone. The V call is TRBV6-6, the J call TRBJ1-5; maybe TRBD1 (6 bases). The CDR3 has 15 residues. Trimming took off 8 bases at V and 0 bases at J, with 14 bases between the two ends. CDR1 is MNHNY, CDR2 SVGAGI, per germline (reference sequence). The CDR3 bases are TGTGCCAGCCTCAGGACAGTCGATAGCAATCAGCCCCAGCATTTT. Its protein product is CASLRTVDSNQPQHF.

The chain employs TRBV29-1 and TRBJ1-4; the D gene is possibly TRBD1 (5 bases). Germline CDR1 reads SQVTM; CDR2 reads ANQGSEA. V shed 5 bases and J shed 6 bases, with 13 bases lying between them. The CDR3 runs 13 residues. This CDR3 is CSVFQGLDEKLFF. The CDR3 DNA sequence: TGCAGCGTTTTTCAGGGTTTGGATGAAAAACTGTTTTTT.

The chain recombines TRBV20-1 with TRBJ2-4, with D hard to call. This CDR3 spans 11 amino acids. V lost 1 base, J lost 7 bases, and 5 bases lay in between. Germline assignment: CDR1 DFQATT and CDR2 SNEGSKA (reference sequence). The CDR3 spells CSARVENIQYF. For the CDR3, the DNA is TGCAGTGCTAGAGTAGAGAACATTCAGTACTTC.

The genes are TRBV5-6 and TRBJ2-1; D is undetermined. With 4 bases removed from V and 4 bases from J, the gap between germline ends came to 9 bases. Germline V gene lookup returns CDR1 SGHDT and CDR2 YYEEEE. The length of the CDR3 is 13 residues. CDR3 in amino acids: CASSPVPYNEQFF. CDR3 DNA: TGTGCCAGCAGCCCCGTCCCGTACAATGAGCAGTTCTTC.

The chain recombines TRBV7-9 with TRBJ2-5, with 13 nucleotides matching TRBD2. This CDR3 spans 16 amino acids. Germline assignment: CDR1 SEHNR and CDR2 FQNEAQ (reference sequence). Trimming at V came to 1 base and at J to 4 bases, leaving 3 bases not matched to a gene. For the CDR3, the DNA is TGTGCCAGCAGCTTAGGGACTAGCGGGAGCGCAGAGACCCAGTACTTC. Its protein product is CASSLGTSGSAETQYF.

CDR3 nucleotide sequence: TGTGCCAGTAGTATCGGGACATCATTAGGGCAGTATTTT. It translates to CASSIGTSLGQYF. V usage is TRBV19 and J usage is TRBJ2-3, with D maybe TRBD1 (6 bases). Germline CDR1 and CDR2: LNHDA and SQIVND (reference sequence). Between the trimmed V and J ends, which lost 3 bases and 11 bases, there was a span of 15 bases. CDR3 length: 13 amino acids. Supplemented by reference TRBV19 and TRBJ2-3, the full variable domain reads DGGITQSPKYLFRKEGQNVTLSCEQNLNHDAMYWYRQDPGQGLRLIYYSQIVNDFQKGDIAEGYSVSREKKESFPLTVTSAQKNPTAFYLCASSIGTSLGQYFGPGTRLTVL.

The genes are TRBV7-2 and TRBJ2-5; D is possibly TRBD1 (5 bases). The end of the DNA fits TRBJ2-7 better, so the J call may be wrong. CDR3 size: 14 residues. Germline assignment: CDR1 SGHTA and CDR2 FQGNSA. Here the CDR3 reads CASSLAQGNYEQYF. CDR3 nucleotides: TGTGCCAGCAGCTTAGCGCAGGGCAACTACGAGCAGTACTTC.

The chain has TRBV5-1 and TRBJ2-2; D is perhaps TRBD2 (5 bases). The CDR3 loop spans 16 amino acids. Germline V gives CDR1 SGHRS, CDR2 YFSETQ. Between the trimmed V and J ends, which lost 3 bases and 4 bases, there was a span of 16 bases. The CDR3 spells CASSSIGVTSTGELFF. The CDR3 coding sequence is TGCGCCAGCAGCTCCATCGGGGTCACCTCCACCGGGGAGCTGTTTTTT.

Only a few counts were recorded for this clone. This chain connects TRBV7-8 to TRBJ2-1, with TRBD2 identical over 7 bases. The CDR3 spans 16 residues. Germline CDR1 reads SGHVS; CDR2 reads FQNEAQ. The V and J ends lost 4 bases and 9 bases, in that order; junction bases with no gene match: 15. CDR3 loop: CASSSNSWLADAEQFF. The CDR3 DNA reads as TGTGCCAGCAGCTCGAACTCTTGGCTAGCGGACGCTGAGCAGTTCTTC.

The chain combines TRBV2 with TRBJ2-2, with 7 bases matching TRBD1. The germline V gene encodes CDR1 SNHLY and CDR2 FYNNEI. CDR3 size: 15 residues. V shed 6 bases and J 4 bases; nucleotides not matched to a gene: 8. CDR3 sequence reads: CASRVTGTTTGELFF. The CDR3 region has the DNA TGTGCCAGCAGGGTGACAGGGACGACCACCGGGGAGCTGTTTTTT.

The chain joins TRBV7-2 to TRBJ1-5; D might be TRBD1 (6 bases). This CDR3 is 17 amino acids long. Germline assignment: CDR1 SGHTA and CDR2 FQGNSA. The V end was cut by 1 base, the J end by 4 bases, with 17 bases between. The chain's CDR3 is CASSLVLTRDKNQPQHF. CDR3 DNA: TGTGCCAGCAGCTTAGTGTTGACCAGGGACAAGAATCAGCCCCAGCATTTT.

V usage is TRBV10-2 and J usage is TRBJ2-1; 15 bases are a match to TRBD2. The J segment lost 7 bases and the V segment lost 1 base, leaving 2 bases of the junction unmatched. Germline loops: CDR1 WSHSY, CDR2 SAAADI. The length of the CDR3 is 16 residues. CDR3 residues: CASSEWTSGRENEQFF. The CDR3 DNA sequence: TGCGCCAGCAGTGAGTGGACTAGCGGGAGGGAGAATGAGCAGTTCTTC.

The chain combines TRBV2 with TRBJ1-6; no reliable D call. Trimming shortened V by 2 bases and J by 8 bases, and 4 bases separated the two germline ends. Germline V CDR1 and CDR2: SNHLY, FYNNEI. This CDR3 is 12 amino acids long. CDR3: CASSERHSPLHF. The CDR3 region has the DNA TGTGCCAGCAGTGAACGTCATTCACCCCTCCACTTT.